The clone carrying this T cell receptor (beta chain) came up a few times. The CDR3 totals 13 residues. V was trimmed by 0 bases and J by 7 bases, leaving 7 bases between them. The germline gives CDR1 SEHNR, CDR2 FQNEAQ (reference sequence). The sample comes from a study of cytomegalovirus exposure and HLA in healthy donors. Study background: An earlier analysis identified 120 million or so unique TCR beta sequences in about 179 million T cells. Early release data held around 82 million unique TCRs from HLA-typed donors. Genetic ancestry analysis placed about 76% of the 398 donors that were genotyped in the Caucasian-associated cluster.

Each donor was nominally healthy when sampled (though unrecorded immune exposures were likely). PCR amplification relied on 60 Vbeta primers (plus 13 Jbeta primers). Assay: immunoSEQ multiplex PCR; the TCRdb copy retains only in-frame clones and omits some. This sample has around 150,000 clones; around 9% occur once, and the top ten carry roughly 7%. The receptor's source is a woman aged 35 to 49 in good health and CMV-seropositive. This chain joins TRBV7-9 and TRBJ2-1, with D hard to call. The sequenced sample consisted of PBMCs. The CDR3 here is CASSLAGANEQFF. The CDR3 bases are TGTGCCAGCAGCTTAGCTGGAGCGAATGAGCAGTTCTTC.